Listed below are T cell receptor beta chains from one sample, sequenced in a study of blood T cell repertoires in COVID-19. Sequencing was performed with immunoSEQ multiplex PCR; in TCRdb, only in-frame clones are kept and a portion is missing. The sample yields hundreds of thousands of clones, more than 70% seen once. The sequenced material came from peripheral blood. Source of these receptors: an older woman with COVID-19, enrolled during active disease. Each CDR3 is given with its conserved first and last residue. The order of the fields is D gene, J gene, V gene, CDR3 protein. A D gene is named only where the DNA matches it firmly.

TRBD2	TRBJ2-5	TRBV4-1	CASSQVGGGETQYF
TRBD1	TRBJ2-1	TRBV10-3	CAISAGTGGYNEQFF
-	TRBJ1-5	TRBV19	CASNLFNQPQHF
-	TRBJ1-1	TRBV12-3/TRBV12-4	CASSTGTHGAFF
-	TRBJ2-7	TRBV13	CASSQQGYEQYF
TRBD1	TRBJ1-2	TRBV19	CASSIVRQGGYGYTF
-	TRBJ2-5	TRBV12-5	CASGLVMGGLQETQYF
TRBD1	TRBJ1-1	TRBV5-5	CASSLVGGDGEAFF
-	TRBJ2-1	TRBV3-1/TRBV3-2	CASSQWGLYNEQFF
-	TRBJ1-2	TRBV27	CASSLYPLYGYTF
TRBD1	TRBJ1-1	TRBV11-2	CASSLRGQANTEAFF
-	TRBJ2-3	TRBV6-5	CASSTTSTDTQYF
-	TRBJ1-2	TRBV27	CASSFGANYGYTF
TRBD1	TRBJ1-2	TRBV19	CASSTGGNLNYGYTF
-	TRBJ1-2	TRBV27	CASSLSGGFYGYTF
-	TRBJ1-2	TRBV7-2	CASSKDRRSSGSYTF
TRBD1	TRBJ1-3	TRBV28	CATFTGTGRFSGNTIYF
-	TRBJ2-1	TRBV2	CASSRQVNEQFF
-	TRBJ2-5	TRBV5-1	CASSREQGSKETQYF
-	TRBJ1-2	TRBV12-3/TRBV12-4	CASSFFTNYGYTF
-	TRBJ1-1	TRBV7-3	CASSPRAALGSTEAFF
TRBD2	TRBJ2-2	TRBV28	CASSLLAGNTGELFF
TRBD1	TRBJ2-3	TRBV24-1	CATSDVRGQDTQYF
-	TRBJ1-2	TRBV6-5	CASSYSDSRNGYTF
TRBD1	TRBJ1-1	TRBV11-2	CASSPWDRVNTEAFF
-	TRBJ2-7	TRBV6-5	CASKIHSEYEQYF
-	TRBJ1-2	TRBV5-4	CASSLEGGVDGYTF
-	TRBJ1-2	TRBV6-5	CASGQGIYGYTF
TRBD1	TRBJ1-2	TRBV6-5	CASSYSRTGGSGYTF
TRBD1	TRBJ2-2	TRBV30	CAQGGQGAGGELFF
TRBD1	TRBJ2-7	TRBV3-1/TRBV3-2	CASVGQGVSQQYF
TRBD1	TRBJ2-3	TRBV5-1	CASSVRDSNTQYF
TRBD2	TRBJ2-5	TRBV5-1	CASSLSGGAGKTQYF
-	TRBJ1-6	TRBV19	CASSHRAGSGSPLHF
TRBD1	TRBJ2-5	TRBV5-1	CASSPGTDQETQYF
-	TRBJ1-5	TRBV21-1	CASRGQGNQPQHF
-	TRBJ2-7	TRBV28	CASSFPTDFYEQYF
TRBD2	TRBJ2-3	TRBV30	CAWSVSGGLGKDTQYF
TRBD1	TRBJ1-6	TRBV7-2	CASTVKQGSLHF
-	TRBJ1-1	TRBV5-1	CASSLGGQGLFEAFF
-	TRBJ2-5	TRBV24-1	CATSEPGEEETQYF
-	TRBJ1-1	TRBV9	CASSVVVGRDTEAFF
-	TRBJ2-5	TRBV18	CASSPQDLKETQYF
-	TRBJ1-4	TRBV5-1	CASSLTSEGFNEKLFF
-	TRBJ1-2	TRBV9	CASSVGIGVNYGYTF
-	TRBJ1-1	TRBV20-1	CSASTATEAFF
TRBD1	TRBJ1-3	TRBV24-1	CATSDAGGASGNTIYF
TRBD1	TRBJ1-2	TRBV25-1	CASSIRGRGDGYTF
-	TRBJ2-2	TRBV24-1	CATGGRVTGELFF
-	TRBJ1-1	TRBV2	CATSQGSGAFF
-	TRBJ1-1	TRBV4-1	CASSQAGVSNTEAFF
TRBD1	TRBJ1-2	TRBV5-1	CASSLGQGSYGYTF
TRBD1	TRBJ1-3	TRBV4-1	CASSQGDRVGSGNTIYF
-	TRBJ2-7	TRBV5-6	CASSLAGFSRDF
-	TRBJ2-7	TRBV6-5	CASSYDGGGHYEQYF
-	TRBJ1-2	TRBV3-1/TRBV3-2	CASSQDLGRGYGYTF
-	TRBJ1-3	TRBV4-3	CASGAGAGNTIYF
TRBD2	TRBJ2-1	TRBV9	CASSPLAGGSYNEQFF
TRBD1	TRBJ2-3	TRBV5-4	CASSLLGLRTGITDTQYF